What follows are 13 T cell receptor beta chains derived from one specimen sequenced in a study of control samples from healthy donors and cancer patients (TCRdb year 2020). Library preparation was by the immunoSEQ multiplex PCR assay. TCRdb limited this immuneACCESS table to in-frame rearrangements with V and J called. A share of clones is missing; checked studies link under half to unresolved V genes, and the rest is unexplained. The sample profile shows about 130,000 clones; approximately 92% of them were found once. Of the sample, 2% to 3% falls within the top ten clones. The material sequenced was blood. The source is a man aged 35 to 55 in good health.

CDR3 DNA: TGTGCTAGTGGTTTGCCTATCAGGGGGATAGGCTACACCTTC. As protein: CASGLPIRGIGYTF. The rearrangement uses TRBV12-5 and TRBJ1-2; 7 nucleotides line up with TRBD1. This CDR3 region has 14 residues. CDR1 is LGHNT and CDR2 is FRNRAP in the germline V gene. The V and J ends lost 2 bases and 8 bases, in that order; junction bases with no gene match: 8.

CDR3 residues: CASSQRAQSSYNEQFF. The CDR3 DNA follows: TGCGCCAGCAGCCAACGAGCACAAAGCTCCTACAATGAGCAGTTCTTC. This chain links TRBV4-1 with TRBJ2-1; D call uncertain. The V end lost 2 bases, the J end lost 0 bases, and 11 bases lay between the germline ends. CDR3 size: 16 residues. Per the germline V gene, CDR1 is MGHRA and CDR2 is YSYEKL.

The J gene is TRBJ1-2, the V gene TRBV9, with D unclear. In germline, CDR1 is SGDLS, CDR2 YYNGEE. The CDR3 covers 14 residues. Trimming cost V 4 bases and J 3 bases, with 13 bases left between them. The CDR3 DNA is TGTGCCAGCAGCCCCCCAGGCGGGCACTATGGCTACACCTTC. The encoded protein is CASSPPGGHYGYTF.

Here the CDR3 DNA reads TGCGCCAGCAGCTCGTCCAGGGGGCCGACCGGGGAGCTGTTTTTT. This encodes CASSSSRGPTGELFF. The chain is built from TRBV5-1 and TRBJ2-2, with TRBD1 matching over 8 bases. The ends lost 3 bases at V and 5 bases at J; junction bases unmatched: 6. This CDR3 spans 15 amino acids. Germline CDR1 and CDR2: SGHRS and YFSETQ.

J is TRBJ2-3 and V is TRBV11-3; a weak D match, TRBD1 (6 bases). The germline V gene encodes CDR1 SGHNT and CDR2 YENEEA. CDR3 length: 13 residues. Trimming pared 5 bases from V and 8 bases from J, leaving 14 bases between. The CDR3 protein is CASSQGVGATQYF. The DNA of the CDR3 is TGTGCCAGCAGCCAAGGCGTGGGGGCTACGCAGTATTTT.

The chain links TRBV7-9 to TRBJ2-3, with 7 bases that match TRBD1. Germline V gene data show CDR1 as SEHNR and CDR2 as FQNEAQ (reference sequence). V lost 5 bases and J lost 2; bases outside the gene matches: 7. The CDR3 consists of 15 residues. For the CDR3, the DNA is TGTGCCAGCAGCCCCGGGGACAGCTTCACAGATACGCAGTATTTT. Protein product: CASSPGDSFTDTQYF.

The chain carries TRBV6-5 and TRBJ1-1; D is possibly TRBD1 (5 bases). V was cut by 5 bases and J by 8 bases, with 15 bases left in between. CDR1 is MNHEY and CDR2 is SVGAGI in the germline V gene. The CDR3 runs to 13 residues. In DNA form, the CDR3 reads TGTGCCAGCAGTCAAAGACAGCAGATGGAAGCTTTCTTT. This encodes CASSQRQQMEAFF.

The chain employs TRBV13 and TRBJ2-2; tentatively, D is TRBD1 (6 bases). Germline V CDR1 and CDR2: PRHDT, FYEKMQ (reference sequence). Trimming removed 5 bases from V and 3 bases from J, with 16 bases in between. This CDR3 spans 16 amino acids. CDR3 sequence: CASSVQGITDTGELFF. CDR3 DNA: TGTGCCAGCAGCGTACAGGGTATTACGGACACCGGGGAGCTGTTTTTT.

The chain joins TRBV5-8 to TRBJ1-5; a weak D match, TRBD1 (5 bases). Germline V gene sequence: CDR1 SGHTS, CDR2 YDEGEE. The CDR3 totals 14 residues. Trimming left V 6 bases short and J 1 base short, with 11 bases between. In DNA form, the CDR3 reads TGTGCCAGCAACATGGGACCGAGCAATCAGCCCCAGCATTTT. It is translated as CASNMGPSNQPQHF.

The rearrangement links TRBV6-4 to TRBJ1-3, with unresolved D. This CDR3 has 15 amino acids. Germline values: CDR1 MRHNA, CDR2 SNTAGT. The ends were cut back, 10 bases at V and 4 bases at J, with 20 bases in the middle. In DNA form, the CDR3 reads TGTGCCAATTCAGGTTCCCCCGGGCTGGGAAACACCATATATTTT. This codes for CANSGSPGLGNTIYF.

The DNA of the CDR3 is TGTGCCAGAAAAACTAGGAAAAACATTCAGTACTTC. This codes for CARKTRKNIQYF. The rearrangement uses TRBV6-4 and TRBJ2-4; TRBD2 is a possible D gene (5 bases). The CDR3 sequence is 12 residues long. Trimming left V 9 bases short and J 4 bases short, with 10 bases between. CDR1 is MRHNA and CDR2 is SNTAGT in the germline V gene.

The genes are TRBV6-5 and TRBJ1-3; D is unresolved. V lost 5 bases, J lost 0 bases, and 11 bases lay in between. The CDR3 has 15 residues. The germline CDR1 and CDR2 sequences are MNHEY and SVGAGI. CDR3 DNA sequence: TGTGCCAGCAGTCCACAACTTCTCTCTGGAAACACCATATATTTT. It is translated as CASSPQLLSGNTIYF.

The genes are TRBV12-3 or TRBV12-4 and TRBJ2-7; D gene uncertain. CDR3 length: 11 residues. The V gene lost 5 bases and the J gene lost 4 bases, with 6 bases spanning the gap. CDR3 in DNA: TGTGCCAGCAGTGATAGATACGAGCAGTACTTC. Amino acids: CASSDRYEQYF.